The clone carrying this T cell receptor (beta chain) was counted once. Its specificity is unknown. Only in-frame clones appear in the TCRdb table, and some are missing; sequencing was by immunoSEQ multiplex PCR. The sample includes approximately 62,000 clones, about 88% of them seen just once. The CDR3 spans 16 residues. Per germline, CDR1 LGHNA and CDR2 YSLEER. V was pared by 2 bases and J by 2 bases, with 4 bases of the junction left unmatched. The data were obtained in a study of OX40 agonist ivuxolimab in advanced cancers. Findings and limits, study-wide: Among the lowest levels of clonal expansion were found in partial responders at 0.1-3.0 mg/kg.

The clonotype was recovered from an adult with an advanced solid tumor such as melanoma, head and neck, liver or kidney cancer. This rearrangement joins TRBV4-3 to TRBJ2-1; 9 bases fit TRBD2. The sequencing here drew on CD4+ or CD8+ T cells sorted from blood, taken in a trial of the OX40 agonist ivuxolimab. CDR3 nucleotide sequence: TGCGCCAGCAGCCAACAATGGACTAGCGCCTACAATGAGCAGTTCTTC. This gives the protein CASSQQWTSAYNEQFF.